This TCR beta chain was sequenced for a study of blood T cell repertoires in COVID-19. The CDR3 has 15 amino acids. V lost 0 bases and J 2 bases, leaving 10 bases between the germline ends. The germline gives CDR1 MNHEY, CDR2 SVGAGI. Profiling relied on immunoSEQ multiplex PCR, and the TCRdb table lists in-frame clones only, not all of them. There are around 250,000 clones in the sample; around 93% occur only once, and 2.8% lies in the top ten. This clone appeared once. This chain links TRBV6-5 with TRBJ1-2; D possibly corresponds to TRBD1 (6 bases). Input material: PBMCs or T cells enriched from blood (not recorded which). This sequence originates from a middle-aged man who had been exposed to COVID-19. The CDR3 bases are TGTGCCAGCAGTTACTCTAGGACAGCAAACTATGGCTACACCTTC. Its translation: CASSYSRTANYGYTF.